A single sample gave rise to the 28 T cell receptor beta chains below, sequenced in a study of technical replicates of blood from a few donors. Libraries were prepared by immunoSEQ multiplex PCR; TCRdb keeps only in-frame clonotypes and omits some of them. Among 50,000 to 70,000 clones, 93% were seen once, and the ten largest hold less than 4.5%. Sequencing was done on a sample of PBMCs. The receptors shown here come from a human donor in good health. Some clones in this sample may be carry-over from other donors' samples.

The rearrangement joins TRBV5-6 to TRBJ1-5; D call uncertain. This CDR3 contains 16 residues. V was shortened by 0 bases and J by 2 bases, with 12 bases between the two germline ends. Germline V gene sequence: CDR1 SGHDT, CDR2 YYEEEE. For the CDR3, the DNA is TGTGCCAGCAGCTTGGCGAGAGGGCTCCGCAATCAGCCCCAGCATTTT. Its translation is CASSLARGLRNQPQHF.

V is TRBV10-1 and J is TRBJ2-7, with D perhaps TRBD1 (5 bases). Germline V gene sequence: CDR1 WNHNN, CDR2 SYGVQD (reference sequence). Trimming removed 0 bases at V and 5 bases at J, with 23 bases between. The CDR3 sequence is 18 residues long. This CDR3 is CASSESFGPGPMIDEQYF. The CDR3 nucleotides are TGCGCCAGCAGTGAGTCGTTTGGTCCAGGGCCGATGATAGACGAGCAGTACTTC.

This rearrangement joins TRBV5-1 to TRBJ2-6; TRBD1 matches 8 bases. V was pared by 1 base and J by 17 bases, with 14 bases of the junction left unmatched. The germline CDR1 and CDR2 sequences are SGHRS and YFSETQ. The CDR3 has 15 amino acids. CDR3 nucleotide sequence: TGCGCCAGCAGCTTGAGCGGAGGACAGGGCAGTCTCTTGACTTTC. Translated, it gives CASSLSGGQGSLLTF.

The rearrangement joins TRBV19 to TRBJ1-4; possibly TRBD1 for D (6 bases). Trimming stripped 6 bases from V and 4 bases from J, with 9 bases between. The CDR3 sequence is 13 residues long. Germline CDR1 is LNHDA and CDR2 is SQIVND (reference sequence). The CDR3 DNA reads as TGTGCCAGTAGATCAGGGGTTAATGAAAAACTGTTTTTT. This encodes CASRSGVNEKLFF.

In its sample, this clone was seen once. The V call is TRBV6-5, the J call TRBJ2-1; 13 bases line up with TRBD2. V lost 4 bases to trimming and J lost 8 bases; unmatched junction nucleotides: 5. Germline CDR1 and CDR2: MNHEY and SVGAGI. CDR3 length: 15 residues. The CDR3 protein is CASSFTSGGAHEQFF. Here the CDR3 DNA reads TGTGCCAGCAGTTTCACTAGCGGGGGGGCCCATGAGCAGTTCTTC.

The rearrangement links TRBV6-5 to TRBJ1-2, with D hard to call. The V and J ends lost 5 bases and 3 bases respectively, with 13 bases between them. The germline gives CDR1 MNHEY, CDR2 SVGAGI. The CDR3 contains 14 residues. The CDR3 coding sequence is TGTGCCAGCAGTACAATGACCGGGGACTATGGCTACACCTTC. Amino acids: CASSTMTGDYGYTF.

The J gene is TRBJ1-2, the V gene TRBV5-1, with TRBD1 matching over 8 bases. The CDR3 has 17 amino acids. With V trimmed by 1 base and J by 7 bases, 15 bases remained unmatched. The germline V gene encodes CDR1 SGHRS and CDR2 YFSETQ. CDR3 coding DNA: TGCGCCAGCAGCTTGACCGTTGGGGCAGGGGGCGCGAGTGGCTACACCTTC. This translates into CASSLTVGAGGASGYTF.

V and J are TRBV6-5 and TRBJ2-7, with unresolved D. Germline CDR1 is MNHEY and CDR2 is SVGAGI. CDR3 length: 15 amino acids. The V end was cut by 6 bases, the J end by 2 bases, with 17 bases between. CDR3 DNA: TGTGCCAGCAGGTCGCAGTCGAGTGGAGCCTACGAGCAGTACTTC. Translated: CASRSQSSGAYEQYF.

This chain connects TRBV5-1 to TRBJ2-7, with D tentatively TRBD2 (6 bases). The V end was cut by 4 bases, the J end by 5 bases, with 22 bases between. Germline CDR1 and CDR2: SGHRS and YFSETQ. This CDR3 has 16 residues. CDR3 nucleotides: TGCGCCAGCAGCAGACTAGGTGGGCCGGTTATCCACGAGCAGTACTTC. It is translated as CASSRLGGPVIHEQYF.

The chain combines TRBV18 with TRBJ1-2, with a tentative D call TRBD1 (6 bases). The CDR3 is 15 amino acids. The germline CDR1 and CDR2 sequences are KGHSH and LQKENI. Trimming cost V 0 bases and J 6 bases, with 14 bases left between them. The CDR3 spells CASSPPNRDVHGYTF. As DNA, the CDR3 is TGTGCCAGCTCACCACCGAACAGGGATGTCCATGGCTACACCTTC. The variable domain in full, completed from reference TRBV18 and TRBJ1-2, reads NAGVMQNPRHLVRRRGQEARLRCSPMKGHSHVYWYRQLPEEGLKFMVYLQKENIIDESGMPKERFSAEFPKEGPSILRIQQVVRGDSAAYFCASSPPNRDVHGYTFGSGTRLTVV.

V gene TRBV7-3 combines with J gene TRBJ2-1; 8 bases map to TRBD2. Germline V gives CDR1 SGHTA, CDR2 FQGTGA. The V segment lost 2 bases and the J segment 6 bases; nucleotides outside the gene matches: 6. The CDR3 totals 15 residues. The CDR3 coding sequence is TGTGCCAGCAGCTTATTGTCGGGGGGGCGCAATGAGCAGTTCTTC. This sequence encodes CASSLLSGGRNEQFF. Full variable domain (rest looked up from reference TRBV7-3 and TRBJ2-1): GAGVSQTPSNKVTEKGKYVELRCDPISGHTALYWYRQSLGQGPEFLIYFQGTGAADDSGLPNDRFFAVRPEGSVSTLKIQRTERGDSAVYLCASSLLSGGRNEQFFGPGTRLTVL.

The CDR3 here is CASTPRGGRSNEQFF. The CDR3 DNA reads TGTGCCAGTACCCCGCGGGGGGGCCGGTCCAATGAGCAGTTCTTC. This rearrangement joins TRBV19 to TRBJ2-1; 9 bases fit TRBD2. This CDR3 has 15 residues. From germline, CDR1 is LNHDA and CDR2 SQIVND (reference sequence). Trimming removed 7 bases from V and 6 bases from J; junction bases left unmatched: 10.

The chain is built from TRBV2 and TRBJ1-5; the D is unclear. CDR3 length: 13 amino acids. Germline V gene sequence: CDR1 SNHLY, CDR2 FYNNEI. V shed 7 bases and J shed 0 bases, with 7 bases lying between them. The CDR3 nucleotides read TGTGCCAGCAAGCGGAATAGCAATCAGCCCCAGCATTTT. It specifies CASKRNSNQPQHF.

This chain uses TRBV7-2 with TRBJ2-5; 7 nucleotides agree with TRBD2. This CDR3 comprises 16 residues. V lost 5 bases to trimming and J lost 7 bases; unmatched junction nucleotides: 16. Germline V lookup: CDR1 SGHTA, CDR2 FQGNSA. The CDR3 nucleotides are TGTGCCAGCAGCCCAAACAGCGGGAACGGATGGGGGACCCAGTACTTC. This translates into CASSPNSGNGWGTQYF.

The chain employs TRBV29-1 and TRBJ2-1, with a tentative D call TRBD2 (6 bases). The CDR3 loop spans 14 amino acids. Germline V gene sequence: CDR1 SQVTM, CDR2 ANQGSEA. The germline V and J ends were trimmed by 6 bases and 0 bases, with 12 bases remaining between them. CDR3: CSVIADLSYNEQFF. The DNA of the CDR3 is TGCAGCGTCATAGCGGACCTCTCCTACAATGAGCAGTTCTTC.

The chain joins TRBV27 to TRBJ2-7, with D possibly matching TRBD2 (6 bases). V lost 5 bases and J lost 0, with 11 bases in between. Germline loops: CDR1 MNHEY, CDR2 SMNVEV (reference sequence). There are 14 residues in the CDR3. CDR3 in DNA: TGTGCCAGCAGTGAGGCGGGGTACTCCTACGAGCAGTACTTC. Its protein is CASSEAGYSYEQYF.

The V and J genes are TRBV4-1 and TRBJ1-5, with 8 bases that match TRBD1. Trimming took 3 bases from V and 7 from J; bases not matched to a gene: 8. The CDR3 runs 15 residues. Germline V gene data show CDR1 as MGHRA and CDR2 as YSYEKL. The CDR3 sequence: CASSQYTGGGQPQHF. In DNA form, the CDR3 reads TGCGCCAGCAGCCAGTACACAGGGGGAGGACAGCCCCAGCATTTT.

The chain carries TRBV11-1 and TRBJ2-2; a possible D gene is TRBD1 (5 bases). Germline V lookup: CDR1 SGHAT, CDR2 FQDESV (reference sequence). Trimming pared 7 bases from V and 7 bases from J, leaving 19 bases between. This CDR3 contains 15 residues. Written as DNA, the CDR3 is TGTGCCAGCATCCCCCCGCAGCTGGGGCGCGGGGAGCTGTTTTTT. Protein: CASIPPQLGRGELFF.

CDR3 DNA sequence: TGTGCCAGCAGCGTAGGACTAGCGGCAATCTACTACGAGCAGTACTTC. Amino acids: CASSVGLAAIYYEQYF. The chain uses TRBV9 and TRBJ2-7; 9 bases agree with TRBD2. Germline CDR1 and CDR2: SGDLS and YYNGEE. V shed 0 bases, J shed 3 bases, and the junction held 7 bases outside the gene matches. This CDR3 is built from 16 residues. Full variable domain (outside the CDR3, taken from reference TRBV9 and TRBJ2-7): DSGVTQTPKHLITATGQRVTLRCSPRSGDLSVYWYQQSLDQGLQFLIQYYNGEERAKGNILERFSAQQFPDLHSELNLSSLELGDSALYFCASSVGLAAIYYEQYFGPGTRLTVT.

This chain connects TRBV7-2 to TRBJ1-2; 9 bases agree with TRBD1. The V gene's germline CDR1 is SGHTA and CDR2 FQGNSA. The V gene end was trimmed by 0 bases and the J gene end by 6 bases; junction bases not matched to a gene: 17. This CDR3 comprises 19 residues. The CDR3 DNA sequence: TGTGCCAGCAGCTTAGCGCTAATACAGGGGGCGGGTTATTCAGATGGCTACACCTTC. It specifies CASSLALIQGAGYSDGYTF.

The gene calls are TRBV11-2 and TRBJ1-4; 12 positions agree with TRBD1. Germline V lookup: CDR1 SGHAT, CDR2 FQNNGV. This CDR3 has 18 residues. After removal of 5 bases from V and 0 bases from J, the junction contained 7 bases not matched to a gene. CDR3 region: CASSRRDRGPATNEKLFF. The CDR3 bases are TGTGCCAGCAGCCGCAGGGACAGGGGGCCAGCAACTAATGAAAAACTGTTTTTT.

The chain recombines TRBV5-5 with TRBJ2-5; TRBD2 might be the D (7 bases). CDR1 is SGHKS, CDR2 YYEKEE, per germline (reference sequence). The ends were cut back, 0 bases at V and 4 bases at J, with 16 bases in the middle. CDR3 size: 16 residues. CDR3: CASSLDPARGGETQYF. CDR3 nucleotide sequence: TGTGCCAGCAGCTTGGATCCCGCTAGGGGGGGAGAGACCCAGTACTTC.

This clone has a handful of counts. The chain combines TRBV6-5 with TRBJ2-1, with a weak D call TRBD2 (6 bases). The CDR3 is 14 amino acids. Germline CDR1 is MNHEY and CDR2 is SVGAGI. V was cut by 6 bases and J by 4 bases, with 13 bases left in between. Here the CDR3 reads CASSSRGAYNEQFF. CDR3 in DNA: TGTGCCAGCAGCTCACGCGGGGCATACAATGAGCAGTTCTTC.

J is TRBJ2-1 and V is TRBV7-6; TRBD2 aligns across 9 bases. CDR3 length: 15 residues. Germline trimming cut 5 bases from V and 4 bases from J; bases unmatched to any gene: 6. From germline, CDR1 is SGHVS and CDR2 FNYEAQ. This chain's CDR3 is CASSDPSGTYNEQFF. The CDR3 coding sequence is TGTGCCAGCAGCGACCCTAGCGGGACATACAATGAGCAGTTCTTC.

This clone is a singleton in its sample. The V call is TRBV7-9, the J call TRBJ2-2; no definite D call. The CDR3 sequence is 15 residues long. Per the germline V gene, CDR1 is SEHNR and CDR2 is FQNEAQ (reference sequence). V was shortened by 1 base and J by 5 bases, with 11 bases between the two germline ends. The CDR3: CASSLGRGGTGELFF. The CDR3, as DNA: TGTGCCAGCAGCTTAGGGAGAGGTGGAACCGGGGAGCTGTTTTTT.

The rearrangement links TRBV6-5 to TRBJ1-1, with D hard to call. Between the trimmed V and J ends, which lost 2 bases and 3 bases, there was a span of 7 bases. The CDR3 totals 13 residues. Germline CDR1 reads MNHEY; CDR2 reads SVGAGI. The DNA of the CDR3 is TGTGCCAGCAGTTACAGGCGGGACACTGAAGCTTTCTTT. Encoded protein: CASSYRRDTEAFF.

The rearrangement joins TRBV30 to TRBJ1-1; D is ambiguous. This CDR3 is 14 amino acids long. Looked up from germline, CDR1 is GTSNPN and CDR2 is SVGIG (reference sequence). The ends were cut back, 0 bases at V and 1 base at J, with 9 bases in the middle. The CDR3 region has the DNA TGTGCCTGGAGTGTAACACCACAGAACACTGAAGCTTTCTTT. This sequence encodes CAWSVTPQNTEAFF.

The chain uses TRBV4-2 and TRBJ2-5; TRBD2 aligns across 16 bases. Germline V gives CDR1 LGHNA, CDR2 YNFKEQ. The trim removed 3 bases at V and 2 bases at J, leaving 3 bases unmatched. CDR3 size: 17 residues. For the CDR3, the DNA is TGTGCCAGCAGCCAGGGACTAGCGGGGGGGCTACAAGAGACCCAGTACTTC. Translating gives CASSQGLAGGLQETQYF.